What follows are 20 T cell receptor beta chains derived from one specimen sequenced in a study of regulatory T cells in long-lasting Graves disease. Library construction for TCR beta used iRepertoire HTBI primers and Arm-PCR of CDR3 regions. TCRdb called the multiplex PCR reads again in MiXCR, with one record for every CDR3 protein. The sample comprises 350,000 to 400,000 distinct CDR3 sequences, under 20% of which are singletons, and roughly a fifth rests with the top ten. Time point: newly diagnosed GD, antithyroid drugs for less than 3 months. Scientists built the TCR library using RNA that was extracted from PBMCs. These data also formed part of another study, on T cells in Graves' hyperthyroidism and ophthalmopathy.

The input for sequencing was peripheral blood mononuclear cells (PBMCs), taken at new diagnosis, from a patient treated with antithyroid drugs. These receptors all stem from a woman aged 18-35 years with Graves disease.

This clonotype occurred many times. V usage is TRBV7-9 and J usage is TRBJ2-3; 9 positions agree with TRBD2. The V segment lost 5 bases and the J segment 1 base; nucleotides outside the gene matches: 4. Germline-derived CDR1 and CDR2 are SEHNR and FQNEAQ (reference sequence). This CDR3 comprises 15 residues. Written as DNA, the CDR3 is TGTGCCAGCAGCCAGCTAGCGGGACGCACAGATACGCAGTATTTT. Amino acids: CASSQLAGRTDTQYF. The whole variable domain, remainder taken from reference TRBV7-9 and TRBJ2-3, is DTGVSQNPRHKITKRGQNVTFRCDPISEHNRLYWYRQTLGQGPEFLTYFQNEAQLEKSRLLSDRFSAERPKGSFSTLEIQRTEQGDSAMYLCASSQLAGRTDTQYFGPGTRLTVL.

The chain has TRBV5-1 and TRBJ2-1; 11 bases are shared with TRBD2. V gave up 3 bases and J gave up 8 bases; unmatched junction bases: 10. The CDR3 is made up of 16 amino acids. Germline V gene lookup returns CDR1 SGHRS and CDR2 YFSETQ. The CDR3 DNA is TGCGCCAGCAGCTGGACGCCGGGACTAGCGGTTTATGAGCAGTTCTTC. Translating it yields CASSWTPGLAVYEQFF.

The chain carries TRBV12-3 or TRBV12-4 and TRBJ2-2; no clear D gene. The germline V and J ends were trimmed by 2 bases and 0 bases, with 10 bases remaining between them. The CDR3 totals 16 residues. The CDR3 here is CASSLSRGSNTGELFF. CDR3 nucleotides: TGTGCCAGCAGTTTATCCCGAGGTTCGAACACCGGGGAGCTGTTTTTT.

The chain links TRBV20-1 to TRBJ2-3; 11 bases match TRBD2. With V trimmed by 3 bases and J by 1 base, 9 bases remained unmatched. Germline loops: CDR1 DFQATT, CDR2 SNEGSKA (reference sequence). The CDR3 length is 17 residues. The CDR3 bases are TGCAGTGCTAGGCCGAGGGCTAGCGGGGGGCGCACAGATACGCAGTATTTT. This sequence encodes CSARPRASGGRTDTQYF.

There are many counts of this clonotype. The chain recombines TRBV7-8 with TRBJ1-5; no reliable D call. Between the trimmed V and J ends, which lost 1 base and 0 bases, there was a span of 7 bases. There are 15 residues in the CDR3. Germline V CDR1 and CDR2: SGHVS, FQNEAQ. CDR3 protein: CASSLVTRSNQPQHF. CDR3 DNA: TGTGCCAGCAGCTTAGTGACACGTAGCAATCAGCCCCAGCATTTT. The variable domain in full, with the rest retrieved from reference TRBV7-8 and TRBJ1-5, is GAGVSQSPRYKVAKRGQDVALRCDPISGHVSLFWYQQALGQGPEFLTYFQNEAQLDKSGLPSDRFFAERPEGSVSTLKIQRTQQEDSAVYLCASSLVTRSNQPQHFGDGTRLSIL.

This clonotype was observed a single time. The rearrangement joins TRBV10-3 to TRBJ2-7, with 7 bases identical to TRBD1. CDR3 length: 16 residues. Germline CDR1 is ENHRY and CDR2 is SYGVKD. V lost 5 bases to trimming and J lost 7 bases; unmatched junction nucleotides: 17. CDR3 bases: TGTGCCATCAGTAGCAGCCGGGACAGAGCGACCAATGAGCAGTACTTC. It is translated as CAISSSRDRATNEQYF.

This clonotype has ten or more counts. The chain uses TRBV7-6 and TRBJ2-7; D unclear. The CDR3 is 14 amino acids. Germline V CDR1 and CDR2: SGHVS, FNYEAQ. With 2 bases removed from V and 6 bases from J, the gap between germline ends came to 14 bases. The DNA of the CDR3 is TGTGCCAGCAGCTTAAGGTTGAGCGCTGGCGAGCAGTACTTC. It translates to CASSLRLSAGEQYF.

This clonotype was found many times. The gene calls are TRBV28 and TRBJ2-5, with 9 nucleotides matching TRBD2. CDR1 MDHEN and CDR2 SYDVKM come from the germline V gene. CDR3 length: 13 residues. With V trimmed by 6 bases and J by 3 bases, 2 bases remained unmatched. Here the CDR3 reads CASRLAGEETQYF. As DNA, the CDR3 is TGTGCCAGCAGATTAGCGGGGGAAGAGACCCAGTACTTC.

The J gene is TRBJ2-2, the V gene TRBV5-6, with D possibly TRBD1 on 6 matching bases. CDR1 and CDR2 (germline): SGHDT, YYEEEE. Between the trimmed V and J ends, which lost 6 bases and 4 bases, there was a span of 19 bases. CDR3 size: 16 residues. CDR3 in DNA: TGTGCCAGCACCCCGGCCGGGTACAGGGTCACCGGGGAGCTGTTTTTT. It codes for CASTPAGYRVTGELFF. Using reference TRBV5-6 and TRBJ2-2 for the parts outside the CDR3, the full variable domain is DAGVTQSPTHLIKTRGQQVTLRCSPKSGHDTVSWYQQALGQGPQFIFQYYEEEERQRGNFPDRFSGHQFPNYSSELNVNALLLGDSALYLCASTPAGYRVTGELFFGEGSRLTVL.

This clonotype was recorded a few times. The chain uses TRBV28 and TRBJ2-6, with D perhaps matching TRBD1 (5 bases). Trimming pared 3 bases from V and 2 bases from J, leaving 8 bases between. Germline CDR1 MDHEN, CDR2 SYDVKM. The CDR3 runs to 15 residues. CDR3 DNA: TGTGCCAGCAGTTTGGGGCTGGCTGGGGCCAACGTCCTGACTTTC. As protein: CASSLGLAGANVLTF.

V is TRBV19 and J is TRBJ2-7, with 7 bases lining up with TRBD1. V dropped 6 bases and J dropped 3; count of bases not matched to a gene: 8. The CDR3 length is 14 residues. Germline values: CDR1 LNHDA, CDR2 SQIVND (reference sequence). The CDR3 reads CASSPRGFVYEQYF. DNA of the CDR3: TGTGCCAGTAGCCCCAGGGGGTTTGTCTACGAGCAGTACTTC.

This clonotype was counted at least ten times. The V and J genes are TRBV6-2 or TRBV6-3 and TRBJ1-6, with 11 bases identical to TRBD1. The CDR3 is made up of 14 amino acids. The V segment lost 5 bases and the J segment 9 bases; nucleotides outside the gene matches: 3. The germline V gene has CDR1 MNHEY and CDR2 SVGEGT. The CDR3 sequence is CASSDGTGGSPLHF. Here the CDR3 DNA reads TGTGCCAGCAGTGACGGGACAGGGGGTTCACCCCTCCACTTT.

This rearrangement joins TRBV28 to TRBJ2-6, with D unclear. The CDR3 runs 23 residues. Trimming cost V 1 base and J 0 bases, with 28 bases left between them. Germline V CDR1 and CDR2: MDHEN, SYDVKM. The chain's CDR3 is CASSLSPTSPGPVSLSGANVLTF. For the CDR3, the DNA is TGTGCCAGCAGTTTATCACCAACGAGCCCCGGGCCAGTCAGTCTCTCTGGGGCCAACGTCCTGACTTTC.

This clonotype was recorded at least ten times. CDR3 nucleotide sequence: TGTGCCTGGAAGAATACCGGGGAGCTGTTTTTT. This codes for CAWKNTGELFF. The chain has TRBV30 and TRBJ2-2; D is undetermined. This CDR3 is built from 11 residues. Germline CDR1 reads GTSNPN; CDR2 reads SVGIG (reference sequence). V was cut by 4 bases and J by 5 bases, with 5 bases left in between.

This clonotype was counted ten times or more. The chain is built from TRBV3-1 and TRBJ2-1; possible D gene TRBD2, 6 bases. The V gene lost 4 bases and the J gene lost 5 bases, with 21 bases spanning the gap. Per germline, CDR1 LGHDT and CDR2 YNNKEL (reference sequence). The CDR3 totals 17 residues. For the CDR3, the DNA is TGTGCCAGCAGCCGGTCCCCCCTCCTCGGGAGCGACAATGAGCAGTTCTTC. It specifies CASSRSPLLGSDNEQFF.

This clonotype was seen more than once but under ten times. This chain links TRBV19 with TRBJ2-5; perhaps TRBD1 as D (5 bases). Looked up from germline, CDR1 is LNHDA and CDR2 is SQIVND (reference sequence). V was cut by 6 bases and J by 5 bases, with 16 bases left in between. The CDR3 sequence is 14 residues long. CDR3 loop: CASSMGPTSETQYF. CDR3 DNA: TGTGCCAGTAGCATGGGGCCCACGAGCGAGACCCAGTACTTC.

Turning to this clonotype: Since a much larger clone is just one base distant, this may be a read error. This chain links TRBV5-1 with TRBJ1-1, with D hard to call. The germline CDR1 and CDR2 sequences are SGHRS and YFSETQ. The CDR3 consists of 16 residues. Trimming left V 6 bases short and J 4 bases short, with 22 bases between. CDR3 in DNA: TGCGCCAGCAAAGTAGGATTTCGGGATAGGAGCACTGAAGCTTTCTTT. Translating it yields CASKVGFRDRSTEAFF.

The chain recombines TRBV9 with TRBJ2-3; D remains ambiguous. Per the germline V gene, CDR1 is SGDLS and CDR2 is YYNGEE. V was trimmed by 0 bases and J by 3 bases, leaving 11 bases between them. The CDR3 consists of 15 residues. The CDR3 nucleotides read TGTGCCAGCAGCGTAGGCCCTGGGGAAACAGATACGCAGTATTTT. Encoded protein: CASSVGPGETDTQYF. The full variable domain, completed using reference TRBV9 and TRBJ2-3, is DSGVTQTPKHLITATGQRVTLRCSPRSGDLSVYWYQQSLDQGLQFLIQYYNGEERAKGNILERFSAQQFPDLHSELNLSSLELGDSALYFCASSVGPGETDTQYFGPGTRLTVL.

This clonotype was found a few times. The chain carries TRBV10-3 and TRBJ2-3; 10 nucleotides align to TRBD2. V gave up 0 bases and J gave up 4 bases; unmatched junction bases: 10. Germline loops: CDR1 ENHRY, CDR2 SYGVKD. CDR3 length: 18 amino acids. DNA of the CDR3: TGTGCCATCAGTGAGTCGAGGGCTAGCGGGAGTGGTGCAGATACGCAGTATTTT. This codes for CAISESRASGSGADTQYF.

This clonotype was seen a handful of times. The CDR3 does not end in the conserved phenylalanine or tryptophan, so this is likely a read error. This sequence joins TRBV6-2 or TRBV6-3 and TRBJ1-5; possible D gene TRBD1, 6 bases. The CDR3 is 13 residues long. Germline-derived CDR1 and CDR2 are MNHEY and SVGEGT. V was cut by 7 bases and J by 6 bases, with 13 bases left in between. The CDR3 nucleotides are TGTGCCAGCACGTCCCCAGGGGCTCAGCCCCAGCATCTT. It specifies CASTSPGAQPQHL.